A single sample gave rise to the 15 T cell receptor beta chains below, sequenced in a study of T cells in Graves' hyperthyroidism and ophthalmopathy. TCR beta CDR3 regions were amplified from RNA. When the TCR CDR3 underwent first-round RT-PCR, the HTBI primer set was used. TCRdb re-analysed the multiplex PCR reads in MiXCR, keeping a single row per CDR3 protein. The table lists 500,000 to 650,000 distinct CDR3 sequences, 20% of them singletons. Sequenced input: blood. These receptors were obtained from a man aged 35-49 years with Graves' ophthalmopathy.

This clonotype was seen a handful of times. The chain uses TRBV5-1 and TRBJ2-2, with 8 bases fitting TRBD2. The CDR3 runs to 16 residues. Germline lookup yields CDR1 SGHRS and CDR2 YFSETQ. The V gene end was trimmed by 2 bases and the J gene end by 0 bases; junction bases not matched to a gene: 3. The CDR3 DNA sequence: TGCGCCAGCAGCTTCCTAGCGGGTGCGAACACCGGGGAGCTGTTTTTT. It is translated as CASSFLAGANTGELFF.

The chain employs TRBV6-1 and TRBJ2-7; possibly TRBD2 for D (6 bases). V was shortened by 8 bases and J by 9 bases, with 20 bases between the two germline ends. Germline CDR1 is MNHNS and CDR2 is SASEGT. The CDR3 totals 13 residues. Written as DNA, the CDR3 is TGTGCCAGCTGGGGGACTTCTAGAGGGTTGCAGTACTTC. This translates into CASWGTSRGLQYF.

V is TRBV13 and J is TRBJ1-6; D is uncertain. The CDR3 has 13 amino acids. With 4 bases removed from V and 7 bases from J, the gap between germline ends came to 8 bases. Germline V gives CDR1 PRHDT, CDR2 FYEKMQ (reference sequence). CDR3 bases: TGTGCCAGCAGCTCCCCGGGGAATTCACCCCTCCACTTT. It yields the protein CASSSPGNSPLHF.

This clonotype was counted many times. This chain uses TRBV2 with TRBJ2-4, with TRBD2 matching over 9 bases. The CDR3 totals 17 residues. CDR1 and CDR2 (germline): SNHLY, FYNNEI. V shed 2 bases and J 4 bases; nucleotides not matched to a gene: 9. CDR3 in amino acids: CASSENSGGLLKNIQYF. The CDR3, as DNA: TGTGCCAGCAGTGAAAATAGCGGGGGACTACTGAAAAACATTCAGTACTTC.

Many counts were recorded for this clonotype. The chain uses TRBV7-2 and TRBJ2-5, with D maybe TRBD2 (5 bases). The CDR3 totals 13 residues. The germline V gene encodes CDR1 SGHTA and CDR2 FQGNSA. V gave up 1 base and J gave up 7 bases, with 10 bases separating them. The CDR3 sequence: CASSLGGLGTQYF. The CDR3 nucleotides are TGTGCCAGCAGCTTAGGCGGACTGGGGACCCAGTACTTC.

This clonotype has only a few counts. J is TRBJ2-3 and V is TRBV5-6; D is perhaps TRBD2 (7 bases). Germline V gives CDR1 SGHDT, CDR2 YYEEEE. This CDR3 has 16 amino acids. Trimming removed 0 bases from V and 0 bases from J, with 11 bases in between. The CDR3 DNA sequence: TGTGCCAGCAGCTTGGCGGGGGGCCCGAGCACAGATACGCAGTATTTT. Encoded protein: CASSLAGGPSTDTQYF. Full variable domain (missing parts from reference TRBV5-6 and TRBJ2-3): DAGVTQSPTHLIKTRGQQVTLRCSPKSGHDTVSWYQQALGQGPQFIFQYYEEEERQRGNFPDRFSGHQFPNYSSELNVNALLLGDSALYLCASSLAGGPSTDTQYFGPGTRLTVL.

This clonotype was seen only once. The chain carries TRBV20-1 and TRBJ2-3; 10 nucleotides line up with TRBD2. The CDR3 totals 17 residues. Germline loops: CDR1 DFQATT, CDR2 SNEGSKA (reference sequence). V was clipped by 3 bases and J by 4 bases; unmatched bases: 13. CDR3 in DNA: TGCAGTGCTAGTCGGCTAGCGGGAGCCGATTGGTCAGATACGCAGTATTTT. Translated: CSASRLAGADWSDTQYF.

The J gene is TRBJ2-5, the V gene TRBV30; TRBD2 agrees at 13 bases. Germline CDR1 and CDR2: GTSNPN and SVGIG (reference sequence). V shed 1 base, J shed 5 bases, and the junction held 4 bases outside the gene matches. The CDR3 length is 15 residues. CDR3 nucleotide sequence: TGTGCCTGGAGTGACGGACTAGCGGGAGTCGAGACCCAGTACTTC. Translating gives CAWSDGLAGVETQYF.

The CDR3 is CASSSRQWGRGFTEAFF. The CDR3 DNA follows: TGTGCCAGCAGCTCCAGACAGTGGGGGCGCGGGTTCACTGAAGCTTTCTTT. The J gene is TRBJ1-1, the V gene TRBV12-3 or TRBV12-4; D perhaps matches TRBD1 (6 bases). The length of the CDR3 is 17 residues. V lost 6 bases, J lost 4 bases, and 24 bases lay in between.

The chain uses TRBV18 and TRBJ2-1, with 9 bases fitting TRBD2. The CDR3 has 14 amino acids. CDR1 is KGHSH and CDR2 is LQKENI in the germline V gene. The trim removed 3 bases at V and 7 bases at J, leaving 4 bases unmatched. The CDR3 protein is CASSPGTSLNEQFF. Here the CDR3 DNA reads TGTGCCAGCTCACCCGGGACTAGCCTAAATGAGCAGTTCTTC.

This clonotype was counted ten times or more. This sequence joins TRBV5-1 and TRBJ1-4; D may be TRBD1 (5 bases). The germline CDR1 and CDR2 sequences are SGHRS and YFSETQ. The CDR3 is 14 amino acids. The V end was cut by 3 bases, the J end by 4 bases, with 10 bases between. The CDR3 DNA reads TGCGCCAGCAGCTCGGGACGGAGTAATGAAAAACTGTTTTTT. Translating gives CASSSGRSNEKLFF.

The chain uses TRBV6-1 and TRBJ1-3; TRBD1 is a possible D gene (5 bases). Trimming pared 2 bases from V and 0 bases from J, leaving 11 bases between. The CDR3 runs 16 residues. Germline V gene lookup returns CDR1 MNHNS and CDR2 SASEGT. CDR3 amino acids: CASSETQGTSGNTIYF. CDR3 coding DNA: TGTGCCAGCAGTGAAACGCAGGGAACCTCTGGAAACACCATATATTTT.

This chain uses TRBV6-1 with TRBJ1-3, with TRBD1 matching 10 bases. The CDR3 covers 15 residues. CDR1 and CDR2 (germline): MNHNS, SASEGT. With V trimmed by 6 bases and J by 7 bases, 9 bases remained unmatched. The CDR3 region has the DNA TGTGCCAGCAGCCGGGACAGGGGAATGTTGAACACCATATATTTT. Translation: CASSRDRGMLNTIYF.

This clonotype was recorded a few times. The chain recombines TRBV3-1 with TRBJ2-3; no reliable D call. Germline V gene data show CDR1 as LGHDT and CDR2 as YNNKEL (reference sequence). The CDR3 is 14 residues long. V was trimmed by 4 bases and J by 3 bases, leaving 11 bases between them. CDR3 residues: CASSRLMGTDTQYF. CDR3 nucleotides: TGTGCCAGCAGCCGCCTTATGGGGACAGATACGCAGTATTTT.

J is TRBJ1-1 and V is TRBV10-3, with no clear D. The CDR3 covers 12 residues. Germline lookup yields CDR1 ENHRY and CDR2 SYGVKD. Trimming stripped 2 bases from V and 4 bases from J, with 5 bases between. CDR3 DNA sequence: TGTGCCATCAGTGAGCCAGCCACTGAAGCTTTCTTT. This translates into CAISEPATEAFF.